A single sample gave rise to the 13 T cell receptor beta chains below, sequenced in a study of shared clonotypes between healthy human individuals. The assay was immunoSEQ multiplex PCR, and TCRdb's table has in-frame clones only and misses some. The table shows about 520,000 clones, with approximately 80% occurring only once. The sample was PBMCs. Every receptor here comes from a woman aged 40 to 50 in good health. Some clones in this sample may be carry-over from other donors' samples.

V and J are TRBV10-3 and TRBJ2-1; TRBD2 agrees at 10 bases. The CDR3 is 15 residues long. V lost 10 bases and J lost 10; bases outside the gene matches: 16. The germline CDR1 and CDR2 sequences are ENHRY and SYGVKD. Here the CDR3 reads CATCATAGGPREQFF. Written as DNA, the CDR3 is TGTGCCACCTGTGCAACAGCGGGAGGGCCACGGGAGCAGTTCTTC.

This chain joins TRBV27 and TRBJ2-1, with TRBD2 matching 9 bases. CDR3 length equals 17 residues. The V gene end was trimmed by 6 bases and the J gene end by 8 bases; junction bases not matched to a gene: 17. Germline-derived CDR1 and CDR2 are MNHEY and SMNVEV (reference sequence). This CDR3 reads CASSTGTSLSPGYEQFF. CDR3 nucleotides: TGTGCCAGCAGCACCGGGACTAGCTTGTCGCCGGGGTATGAGCAGTTCTTC.

There are many counts of this clone. V and J are TRBV27 and TRBJ1-1; possibly TRBD1 for D (6 bases). The CDR3 is made up of 14 amino acids. Trimming took 0 bases from V and 5 from J, leaving 10 bases between them. The germline gives CDR1 MNHEY, CDR2 SMNVEV (reference sequence). The CDR3 is CASSLSGGRTEAFF. CDR3 nucleotide sequence: TGTGCCAGCAGTTTATCGGGGGGGCGGACTGAAGCTTTCTTT.

This sequence joins TRBV5-1 and TRBJ2-3, with D possibly called TRBD1 or TRBD2 (5 bases each). The V and J ends lost 1 base and 7 bases respectively, with 19 bases between them. Germline values: CDR1 SGHRS, CDR2 YFSETQ. The CDR3 spans 16 residues. CDR3 region: CASSLSLRGEGNTQYF. CDR3 nucleotide sequence: TGCGCCAGCAGCTTGTCTTTGCGTGGAGAGGGGAATACGCAGTATTTT. Full variable domain (rest looked up from reference TRBV5-1 and TRBJ2-3): KAGVTQTPRYLIKTRGQQVTLSCSPISGHRSVSWYQQTPGQGLQFLFEYFSETQRNKGNFPGRFSGRQFSNSRSEMNVSTLELGDSALYLCASSLSLRGEGNTQYFGPGTRLTVL.

J is TRBJ1-2 and V is TRBV5-6; 9 nucleotides align to TRBD1. From germline, CDR1 is SGHDT and CDR2 YYEEEE. Trimming removed 2 bases from V and 7 bases from J; junction bases left unmatched: 6. The CDR3 has 14 residues. This CDR3 is CASSLGDRAGGYTF. The CDR3 coding sequence is TGTGCCAGCAGCTTAGGGGACAGGGCCGGTGGCTACACCTTC.

The chain carries TRBV19 and TRBJ2-7, with D maybe TRBD1 (6 bases). The V and J ends lost 2 bases and 3 bases respectively, with 8 bases between them. The CDR3 is 13 residues long. Germline lookup yields CDR1 LNHDA and CDR2 SQIVND (reference sequence). This chain's CDR3 is CASSIQQGYEQYF. The CDR3, as DNA: TGTGCCAGTAGTATACAACAGGGCTACGAGCAGTACTTC.

This chain links TRBV7-9 with TRBJ2-7, with a weak D call TRBD2 (5 bases). This CDR3 is built from 12 residues. Germline V gives CDR1 SEHNR, CDR2 FQNEAQ (reference sequence). Trimming stripped 10 bases from V and 5 bases from J, with 15 bases between. CDR3 amino acids: CATADWEHEQYF. Here the CDR3 DNA reads TGTGCCACCGCCGATTGGGAGCACGAGCAGTACTTC.

This chain links TRBV7-2 with TRBJ2-7; 7 bases map to TRBD1. The CDR3 has 14 residues. CDR1 is SGHTA, CDR2 FQGNSA, per germline. The V segment lost 0 bases and the J segment 4 bases; nucleotides outside the gene matches: 3. The DNA for the CDR3 is TGTGCCAGCAGCTTAGCGCCGGGACAGTACGAGCAGTACTTC. As protein: CASSLAPGQYEQYF. The full variable domain, with the rest looked up from reference TRBV7-2 and TRBJ2-7, is GAGVSQSPSNKVTEKGKDVELRCDPISGHTALYWYRQSLGQGLEFLIYFQGNSAPDKSGLPSDRFSAERTGGSVSTLTIQRTQQEDSAVYLCASSLAPGQYEQYFGPGTRLTVT.

The chain employs TRBV27 and TRBJ2-1; 9 bases are a match to TRBD2. The length of the CDR3 is 15 residues. Germline loops: CDR1 MNHEY, CDR2 SMNVEV (reference sequence). Losses at the gene ends were 8 bases for V and 3 bases for J; bases not matched to a gene: 8. The CDR3 here is CASRPGTSIYNEQFF. The CDR3 DNA is TGTGCCAGCCGCCCGGGGACTAGCATCTACAATGAGCAGTTCTTC.

The chain has TRBV5-1 and TRBJ2-1, with 9 bases lining up with TRBD2. The CDR3 extends over 16 amino acids. The V gene's germline CDR1 is SGHRS and CDR2 YFSETQ. V lost 4 bases, J lost 4 bases, and 9 bases stayed unmatched. As DNA, the CDR3 is TGCGCCAGCAGCCCCGGACTAGCGCCAATTTACAATGAGCAGTTCTTC. This translates into CASSPGLAPIYNEQFF.

Written as DNA, the CDR3 is TGCAGCGTTGAAGGTCGCGGGACAGGGAATGAAGCTTTCTTT. Translation: CSVEGRGTGNEAFF. The V gene is TRBV29-1, the J gene TRBJ1-1, with 9 bases that match TRBD1. The CDR3 totals 14 residues. Germline V gene sequence: CDR1 SQVTM, CDR2 ANQGSEA. V lost 1 base, J lost 7 bases, and 7 bases stayed unmatched.

This clone was observed many times. The V and J genes are TRBV6-5 and TRBJ1-5, with a possible D match to TRBD1 (6 bases). V was pared by 2 bases and J by 7 bases, with 18 bases between. This CDR3 comprises 16 residues. The germline gives CDR1 MNHEY, CDR2 SVGAGI. CDR3 residues: CASSYRQVRLGQPQHF. The CDR3 bases are TGTGCCAGCAGTTACCGACAGGTCCGATTGGGGCAGCCCCAGCATTTT.

The CDR3 DNA is TGTGCCAGCAGCCCGGGACAGGGATCCTACAATGAGCAGTTCTTC. Translating gives CASSPGQGSYNEQFF. The chain has TRBV6-1 and TRBJ2-1; TRBD1 aligns across 9 bases. This CDR3 region has 15 residues. With 6 bases clipped from V and 1 base from J, the junction kept 4 bases outside the gene matches. Per the germline V gene, CDR1 is MNHNS and CDR2 is SASEGT.